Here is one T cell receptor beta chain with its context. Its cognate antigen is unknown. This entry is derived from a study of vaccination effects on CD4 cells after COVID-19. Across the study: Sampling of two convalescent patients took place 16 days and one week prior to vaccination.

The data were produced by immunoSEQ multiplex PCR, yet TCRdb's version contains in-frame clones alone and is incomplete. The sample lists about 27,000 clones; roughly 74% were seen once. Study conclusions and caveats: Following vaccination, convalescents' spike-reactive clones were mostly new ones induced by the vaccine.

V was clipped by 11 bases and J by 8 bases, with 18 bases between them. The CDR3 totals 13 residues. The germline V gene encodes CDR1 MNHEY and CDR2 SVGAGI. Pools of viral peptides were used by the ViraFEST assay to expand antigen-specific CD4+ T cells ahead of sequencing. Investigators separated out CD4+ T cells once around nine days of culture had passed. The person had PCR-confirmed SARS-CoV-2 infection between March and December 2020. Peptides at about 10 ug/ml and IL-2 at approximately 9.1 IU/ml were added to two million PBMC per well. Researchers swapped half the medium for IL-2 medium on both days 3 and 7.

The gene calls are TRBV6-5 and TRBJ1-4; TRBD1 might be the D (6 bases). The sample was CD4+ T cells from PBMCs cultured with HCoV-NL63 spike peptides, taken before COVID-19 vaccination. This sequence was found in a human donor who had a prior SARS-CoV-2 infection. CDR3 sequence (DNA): TGTGCCGCAGGACAGTCCGCCAAGGAAAAACTGTTTTTT. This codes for CAAGQSAKEKLFF.